This TCR beta chain was found in a study of blood T cells in healthy people across ages (dated by TCRdb to the mid-2010s). Some background on the complete study: In model experiments, template switching captured roughly one uniquely barcoded TCR beta cDNA molecule for every two T cells. Using deep sequencing normalized with unique cDNA molecular identifiers, the study measured how TCR beta repertoire diversity changes with age. To avoid experimental bias, donors of different ages were distributed randomly across sequencing lanes. For two donors (one aged 18 to 30 and one aged 80 or older), the study analyzed two additional independent replicas of 1 million unique cDNA reads from the same blood draw. The donors were divided into four age groups: young (average about 16 years), middle-aged (approximately 41), aged (around 67) and long-lived (roughly 88). Points the paper makes about the study in general: As age increased, observed TCR beta diversity per million T cells dropped in a roughly linear way, and a significant reduction was already evident by age 40. Donor CMV infection status was unknown, potentially confounding age-related changes in expanded clonotypes. Bulk unsorted PBMC profiling prevented conclusive comparison of naive and antigen-experienced compartments. The long-lived group showed more naive CD4+ T cells, fewer expanded clones and increased TCR diversity than the aged group, suggesting age selection. Estimates of total diversity based on one million sequenced T cells were regarded as lower bounds and as underestimates. Observed TCR beta diversity correlated strongly with the percentage of naive T cells measured by flow cytometry.

As for this clonotype: Its binding antigen is unknown. The record has no base qualities; no much larger clone is one base away.

Libraries were prepared through 5' RACE. Sequencing relied on an Illumina HiSeq 2500. The second PCR ran for roughly 7 to 11 cycles and used a J-beta primer mix along with a sample-barcoded 5' primer. A template-switch 5' adaptor carrying 12 random nucleotides introduced a unique molecular identifier onto each TCR beta cDNA molecule. At least 3 million CDR3-containing paired-end reads were obtained from each sample. All of the RNA was converted into first-strand cDNA using the Mint cDNA synthesis kit, with a TRBC-specific oligonucleotide serving as the primer. Following uracil-DNA glycosylase treatment, all cDNA underwent a first 18-cycle PCR with the universal primers M1SS and BC2_uni_R. The authors' analysis ran thus. For normalization, 1 million high-quality reads were randomly selected from each sample, with every read carrying a distinct molecular identifier. Reads with shared molecular identifiers were discarded instead of being binned into consensus sequences. MiTCR, set to a Q25 quality threshold and the strictest error-elimination algorithm, was used for CDR3 identification, clonotype clustering and error correction. Lower-bound total TCR beta diversity was estimated with a nonparametric unseen species model using Euler transformation. Using fastp trimming at Q25 and MiXCR clonotype assembly, TCRdb reanalyzed the public sequencing data and kept in-frame beta chains. One record per CDR3 amino acid sequence lists the most common genes and DNA. TCRdb, not the original authors, processed these V and J calls. In this sample the table shows 1,500,000 or so distinct CDR3 sequences, 42% of which occur a single time. The ten largest make up over 3.5% of the sample.

Donors were 35 to 40 systemically healthy Caucasian individuals from Russia aged roughly 6 to 90 years. Each donor gave 8 to 10 milliliters of peripheral blood, collected into EDTA-treated Vacutainer tubes. Ficoll-Paque density-gradient centrifugation was used to isolate PBMCs, with at least 6.5 million per sample. Total RNA, at least 6 micrograms per sample, was extracted from PBMCs with Trizol reagent. For every donor, an aliquot of PBMCs went through flow cytometry to measure the percentages of naive CD45RAhigh/CD27high T cells. Reading from cysteine to phenylalanine, the CDR3 counts 12 amino acids. The kept DNA is CDR3 alone, 36 bases in frame from the first base. Taken from the germline V gene (reference sequence), the CDR1 and CDR2 loops are SEHNR and FQNEAQ. V and J are truncated by 3 bases and 7 bases respectively, leaving an intervening sequence of 9 bases.

The receptor's source is a young woman in good health. The rearrangement joined TRBV7-9 to TRBJ1-2; the D segment cannot be called with confidence. The source material was blood. CDR3 protein: CASSFSSRGYTF. The DNA sequence is given as TGTGCCAGCAGCTTTTCCAGCCGTGGCTACACCTTC.